The next 19 T cell receptor beta chains were all read from a single sample in a study of identical twins. Via MiXCR, TCRdb re-called the 5' RACE reads, giving one row per CDR3 protein. This table holds approximately 1.8 million distinct CDR3 sequences, about 31% found once. Sequencing was performed on cord blood. These TCRs come from a newborn girl in good health.

The rearrangement links TRBV19 to TRBJ1-2; the D is unclear. The length of the CDR3 is 13 residues. Trimming pared 10 bases from V and 8 bases from J, leaving 20 bases between. Germline V gene lookup returns CDR1 LNHDA and CDR2 SQIVND (reference sequence). The CDR3 loop is CATEEGWLRGYTF. CDR3 bases: TGTGCCACCGAGGAGGGTTGGTTGCGGGGCTACACCTTC.

The J gene is TRBJ2-1, the V gene TRBV20-1; the D gene is possibly TRBD1 (5 bases). The CDR3 loop spans 11 amino acids. CDR1 and CDR2 from the germline V gene are DFQATT and SNEGSKA (reference sequence). Trimming shortened V by 6 bases and J by 2 bases, and 5 bases separated the two germline ends. The CDR3 nucleotides are TGCAGTGCGGGGCCCTACAATGAGCAGTTCTTC. It is translated as CSAGPYNEQFF.

The chain couples TRBV20-1 to TRBJ2-5; TRBD2 aligns across 11 bases. CDR3 length: 16 amino acids. J lost 5 bases, V lost 0 bases, and 8 bases had no gene match. CDR1 is DFQATT and CDR2 is SNEGSKA in the germline V gene (reference sequence). CDR3 bases: TGCAGTGCTAGAGATCCGACTAGCGGGACGGGGGAGACCCAGTACTTC. It codes for CSARDPTSGTGETQYF.

This clonotype was recorded a few times. The chain is built from TRBV5-1 and TRBJ2-7; a weak D match, TRBD2 (6 bases). Trimming removed 5 bases from V and 2 bases from J, with 14 bases in between. CDR1 is SGHRS, CDR2 YFSETQ, per germline. The CDR3 has 14 residues. DNA for the CDR3: TGCGCCAGCAGATCCCAGCGGGCCACCTACGAGCAGTACTTC. Translating it yields CASRSQRATYEQYF.

This clonotype was observed a handful of times. This chain uses TRBV3-1 with TRBJ2-3; 10 positions agree with TRBD2. Germline CDR1 is LGHDT and CDR2 is YNNKEL (reference sequence). The CDR3 totals 15 residues. V lost 6 bases, J lost 4 bases, and 7 bases stayed unmatched. Here the CDR3 reads CASRSGRANADTQYF. The CDR3 nucleotides read TGTGCCAGCAGGAGCGGGAGGGCGAATGCAGATACGCAGTATTTT.

The CDR3 protein is CASSYRDRGVQPQHF. The CDR3 nucleotides are TGTGCCAGCAGTTACAGAGACAGGGGGGTACAGCCCCAGCATTTT. The rearrangement uses TRBV6-6 and TRBJ1-5; 9 bases map to TRBD1. Unmatched junction bases numbered 6, after V lost 2 bases and J lost 7 bases. The germline V gene encodes CDR1 MNHNY and CDR2 SVGAGI (reference sequence). This CDR3 has 15 residues.

As regards this clonotype: At one end, the junction sequence differs from germline, possibly due to a read error. The chain uses TRBV9 and TRBJ2-3; no definite D call. The CDR3 sequence is 13 residues long. Germline CDR1 and CDR2: SGDLS and YYNGEE. The DNA of the CDR3 is TGTGCCAGCAGCGTAGGCAGCACAGATACGCGGTATTTT. Amino acid sequence: CASSVGSTDTRYF.

This clonotype occurred a few times. The chain combines TRBV6-6 with TRBJ2-7, with D perhaps TRBD1 (6 bases). This CDR3 region has 15 residues. Per the germline V gene, CDR1 is MNHNY and CDR2 is SVGAGI (reference sequence). The V end was cut by 3 bases, the J end by 1 base, with 13 bases between. CDR3 nucleotides: TGTGCCAGCAGTTATGTTCTTACAGGGTCCTACGAGCAGTACTTC. Translating it yields CASSYVLTGSYEQYF.

The chain couples TRBV4-1 to TRBJ1-1, with no clear D. Germline V gene lookup returns CDR1 MGHRA and CDR2 YSYEKL. With 1 base removed from V and 7 bases from J, the gap between germline ends came to 13 bases. The CDR3 contains 14 residues. CDR3 in amino acids: CASSQGTGRGEAFF. In nucleotides, the CDR3 is TGCGCCAGCAGCCAAGGGACTGGGCGAGGTGAAGCTTTCTTT.

The chain couples TRBV3-1 to TRBJ2-1, with TRBD1 matching 9 bases. V dropped 3 bases and J dropped 6; count of bases not matched to a gene: 6. Germline V CDR1 and CDR2: LGHDT, YNNKEL (reference sequence). The CDR3 extends over 15 amino acids. CDR3 loop: CASSQYRGRGNEQFF. Here the CDR3 DNA reads TGTGCCAGCAGCCAGTACAGGGGGCGAGGCAATGAGCAGTTCTTC.

This clonotype has just a few counts. The V call is TRBV29-1, the J call TRBJ2-7, with TRBD1 identical over 9 bases. Germline lookup yields CDR1 SQVTM and CDR2 ANQGSEA. CDR3 length equals 13 residues. Unmatched junction bases numbered 4, after V lost 5 bases and J lost 2 bases. The CDR3 DNA reads as TGCAGCGTTAAGACAGGGGGGCCCTACGAGCAGTACTTC. This translates into CSVKTGGPYEQYF.

This clonotype was recorded once. V is TRBV25-1 and J is TRBJ1-4; 7 bases fit TRBD1. The trim removed 8 bases at V and 6 bases at J, leaving 6 bases unmatched. This CDR3 is 13 amino acids long. Germline V gene sequence: CDR1 MGHDK, CDR2 SYGVNS. Written as DNA, the CDR3 is TGTGCCAGCTCGGGACAGCTGCATGAAAAACTGTTTTTT. Amino acid sequence: CASSGQLHEKLFF.

The CDR3 DNA is TGCAGTGCTACTCCCGCGGGGCAATTGGGTGAGCAGTACTTC. Its protein product is CSATPAGQLGEQYF. V and J are TRBV20-1 and TRBJ2-7; possibly TRBD2 for D (6 bases). CDR3 length: 14 residues. With 4 bases removed from V and 7 bases from J, the gap between germline ends came to 20 bases. The germline gives CDR1 DFQATT, CDR2 SNEGSKA (reference sequence).

This sequence joins TRBV5-6 and TRBJ1-1, with a possible D match to TRBD1 (6 bases). The CDR3 consists of 15 residues. The V end was cut by 0 bases, the J end by 4 bases, with 13 bases between. Germline-derived CDR1 and CDR2 are SGHDT and YYEEEE. CDR3 bases: TGTGCCAGCAGCTTGGTCTCCAGGGACACCACTGAAGCTTTCTTT. It specifies CASSLVSRDTTEAFF.

This clonotype was counted ten times or more. V gene TRBV3-1 combines with J gene TRBJ2-7; D is tentatively TRBD1 or TRBD2 (5 bases each). The CDR3 has 13 amino acids. Germline CDR1 and CDR2: LGHDT and YNNKEL (reference sequence). V was pared by 4 bases and J by 4 bases, with 11 bases between. CDR3 sequence (DNA): TGTGCCAGCAGCCCCCAGGGAGAGTACGAGCAGTACTTC. Protein: CASSPQGEYEQYF.

The rearrangement uses TRBV7-9 and TRBJ2-4; 8 positions agree with TRBD1. V was pared by 7 bases and J by 13 bases, with 18 bases of the junction left unmatched. This CDR3 has 15 amino acids. Germline V CDR1 and CDR2: SEHNR, FQNEAQ (reference sequence). In DNA, the CDR3 is TGTGCCAGCACCCCTCCAAGACAGGGGAAGAATGAGCAGTACTTC. It encodes CASTPPRQGKNEQYF. Combining the CDR3 with reference TRBV7-9 and TRBJ2-4 gives the whole variable domain DTGVSQNPRHKITKRGQNVTFRCDPISEHNRLYWYRQTLGQGPEFLTYFQNEAQLEKSRLLSDRFSAERPKGSFSTLEIQRTEQGDSAMYLCASTPPRQGKNEQYFGAGTRLSVL.

This clonotype was found a few times. The chain uses TRBV20-1 and TRBJ2-5, with TRBD1 as a possible D gene (5 bases). V was pared by 3 bases and J by 7 bases, with 12 bases between. Per the germline V gene, CDR1 is DFQATT and CDR2 is SNEGSKA (reference sequence). This CDR3 contains 12 residues. The CDR3 coding sequence is TGCAGTGCTAGGGTCAGGGTGGTGACCCAGTACTTC. Translating it yields CSARVRVVTQYF.

The rearrangement links TRBV30 to TRBJ1-4; D not certain. Looked up from germline, CDR1 is GTSNPN and CDR2 is SVGIG (reference sequence). CDR3 length: 14 residues. Trimming pared 2 bases from V and 8 bases from J, leaving 15 bases between. Here the CDR3 DNA reads TGTGCCTGGAGTAGGGCCCGGCGGGTCGAAAAACTGTTTTTT. Translated: CAWSRARRVEKLFF. The variable domain in full, with the rest retrieved from reference TRBV30 and TRBJ1-4, is SQTIHQWPATLVQPVGSPLSLECTVEGTSNPNLYWYRQAAGRGLQLLFYSVGIGQISSEVPQNLSASRPQDRQFILSSKKLLLSDSGFYLCAWSRARRVEKLFFGSGTQLSVL.

In this sample, this clonotype turned up many times. This chain links TRBV29-1 with TRBJ2-7; D might be TRBD1 (5 bases). From germline, CDR1 is SQVTM and CDR2 ANQGSEA. The CDR3 spans 10 residues. Deletions cut 6 bases from V and 6 bases from J, with 9 bases between. The CDR3: CSVAQGEQYF. DNA of the CDR3: TGCAGCGTAGCCCAGGGCGAGCAGTACTTC.